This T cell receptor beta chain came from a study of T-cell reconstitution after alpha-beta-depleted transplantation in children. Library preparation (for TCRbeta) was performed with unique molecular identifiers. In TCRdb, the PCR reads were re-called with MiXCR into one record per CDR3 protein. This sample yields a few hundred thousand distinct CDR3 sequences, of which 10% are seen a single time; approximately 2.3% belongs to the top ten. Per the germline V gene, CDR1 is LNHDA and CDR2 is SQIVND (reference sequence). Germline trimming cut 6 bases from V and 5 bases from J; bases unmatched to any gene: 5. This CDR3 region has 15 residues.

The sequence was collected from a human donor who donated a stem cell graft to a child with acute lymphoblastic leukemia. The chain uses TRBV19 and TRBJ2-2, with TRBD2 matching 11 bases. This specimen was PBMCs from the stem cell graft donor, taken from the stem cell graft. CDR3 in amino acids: CASRVAGGPTGELFF. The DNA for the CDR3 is TGTGCCAGTAGAGTAGCGGGAGGGCCGACCGGGGAGCTGTTTTTT.